The source of this TCR beta chain is a study of cytomegalovirus exposure and HLA in healthy donors. PCR amplification relied on 60 Vbeta primers (plus 13 Jbeta primers). The repertoire was sequenced with immunoSEQ multiplex PCR; TCRdb's copy has only in-frame clones and lacks some. Found here are some 170,000 clones, about 69% of them singletons; the top ten hold about 2.5%. The J segment lost 6 bases and the V segment lost 6 bases, leaving 17 bases of the junction unmatched. The CDR3 sequence is 17 residues long. Sequencing input: PBMCs. The gene calls are TRBV23-1 and TRBJ1-2; 9 bases are shared with TRBD1. TRBV23-1 is sorted into the ORF group, with uncertain function. The clonotype comes from a human donor in good health. This CDR3 reads CASRPRDRVPLGDGYTF. In nucleotides, the CDR3 is TGCGCCAGCAGACCCCGGGACAGGGTCCCCCTTGGGGATGGCTACACCTTC.